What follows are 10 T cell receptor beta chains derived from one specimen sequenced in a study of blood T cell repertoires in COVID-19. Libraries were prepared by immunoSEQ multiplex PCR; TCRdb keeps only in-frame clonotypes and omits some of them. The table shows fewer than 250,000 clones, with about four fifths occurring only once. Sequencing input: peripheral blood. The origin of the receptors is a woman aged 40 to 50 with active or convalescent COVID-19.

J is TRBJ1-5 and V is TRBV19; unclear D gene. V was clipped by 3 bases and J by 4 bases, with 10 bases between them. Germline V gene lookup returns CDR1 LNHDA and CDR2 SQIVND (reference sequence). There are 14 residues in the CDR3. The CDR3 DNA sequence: TGTGCCAGTAGTATTCTCGGGAGAAATCAGCCCCAGCATTTT. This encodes CASSILGRNQPQHF.

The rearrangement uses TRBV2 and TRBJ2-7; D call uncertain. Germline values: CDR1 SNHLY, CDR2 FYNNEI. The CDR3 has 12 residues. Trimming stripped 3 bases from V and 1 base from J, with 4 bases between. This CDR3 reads CASSESSYEQYF. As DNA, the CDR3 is TGTGCCAGCAGTGAGAGTTCCTACGAGCAGTACTTC. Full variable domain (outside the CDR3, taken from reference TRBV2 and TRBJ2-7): EPEVTQTPSHQVTQMGQEVILRCVPISNHLYFYWYRQILGQKVEFLVSFYNNEISEKSEIFDDQFSVERPDGSNFTLKIRSTKLEDSAMYFCASSESSYEQYFGPGTRLTVT.

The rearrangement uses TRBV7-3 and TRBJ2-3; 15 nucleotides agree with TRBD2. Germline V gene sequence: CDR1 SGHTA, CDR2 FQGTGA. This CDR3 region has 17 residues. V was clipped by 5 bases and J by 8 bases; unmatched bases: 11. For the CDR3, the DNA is TGTGCCAGCAGCCTACCGGGACTAGCGGGAGGAGAGAGTACGCAGTATTTT. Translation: CASSLPGLAGGESTQYF.

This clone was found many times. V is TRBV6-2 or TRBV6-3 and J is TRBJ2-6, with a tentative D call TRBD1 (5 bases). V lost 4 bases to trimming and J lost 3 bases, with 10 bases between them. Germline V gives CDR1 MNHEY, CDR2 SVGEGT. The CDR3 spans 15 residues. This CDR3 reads CASSSQGSGANVLTF. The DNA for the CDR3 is TGTGCCAGCAGTTCTCAGGGAAGTGGGGCCAACGTCCTGACTTTC.

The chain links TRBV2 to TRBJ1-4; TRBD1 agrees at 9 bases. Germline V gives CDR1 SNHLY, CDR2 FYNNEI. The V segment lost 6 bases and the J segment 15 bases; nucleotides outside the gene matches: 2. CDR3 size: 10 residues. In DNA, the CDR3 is TGTGCCAGCAGCCGGGACAGGGTGTTTTTT. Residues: CASSRDRVFF.

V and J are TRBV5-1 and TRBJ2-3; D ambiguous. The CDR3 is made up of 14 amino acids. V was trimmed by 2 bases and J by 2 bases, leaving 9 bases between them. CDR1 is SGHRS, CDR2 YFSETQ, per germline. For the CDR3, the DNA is TGCGCCAGCAGCTTAAACGGGTTCACAGATACGCAGTATTTT. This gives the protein CASSLNGFTDTQYF.

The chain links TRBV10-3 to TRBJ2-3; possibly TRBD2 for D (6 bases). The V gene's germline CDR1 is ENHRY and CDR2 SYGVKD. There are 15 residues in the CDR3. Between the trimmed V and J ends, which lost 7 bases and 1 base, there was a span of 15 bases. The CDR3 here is CAITVSASGTDTQYF. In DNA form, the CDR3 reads TGTGCCATCACCGTCTCGGCTAGCGGCACAGATACGCAGTATTTT.

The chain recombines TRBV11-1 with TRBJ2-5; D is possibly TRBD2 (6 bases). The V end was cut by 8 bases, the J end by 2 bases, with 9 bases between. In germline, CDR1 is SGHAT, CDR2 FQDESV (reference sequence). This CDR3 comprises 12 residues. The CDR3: CASRGLQETQYF. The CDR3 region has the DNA TGTGCCAGCCGGGGGTTACAAGAGACCCAGTACTTC.

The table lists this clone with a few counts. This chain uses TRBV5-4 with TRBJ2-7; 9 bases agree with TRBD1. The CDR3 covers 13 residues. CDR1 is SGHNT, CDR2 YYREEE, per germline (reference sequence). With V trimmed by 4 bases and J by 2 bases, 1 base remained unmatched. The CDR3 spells CASSDRGTYEQYF. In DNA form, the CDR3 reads TGTGCCAGCAGCGACAGGGGGACCTACGAGCAGTACTTC. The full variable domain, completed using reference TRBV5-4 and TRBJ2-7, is ETGVTQSPTHLIKTRGQQVTLRCSSQSGHNTVSWYQQALGQGPQFIFQYYREEENGRGNFPPRFSGLQFPNYSSELNVNALELDDSALYLCASSDRGTYEQYFGPGTRLTVT.

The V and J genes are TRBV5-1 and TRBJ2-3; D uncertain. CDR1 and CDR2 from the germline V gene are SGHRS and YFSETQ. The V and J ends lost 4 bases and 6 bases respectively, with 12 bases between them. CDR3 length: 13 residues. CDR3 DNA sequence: TGCGCCAGCAGCGATGGCCTTCAGGATACGCAGTATTTT. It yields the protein CASSDGLQDTQYF. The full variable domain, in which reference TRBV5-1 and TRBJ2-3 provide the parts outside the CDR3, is KAGVTQTPRYLIKTRGQQVTLSCSPISGHRSVSWYQQTPGQGLQFLFEYFSETQRNKGNFPGRFSGRQFSNSRSEMNVSTLELGDSALYLCASSDGLQDTQYFGPGTRLTVL.